This T cell receptor (beta chain) appears in the sequencing data of a study of shared clonotypes between healthy human individuals. V dropped 0 bases and J dropped 7 bases, with 9 bases sitting between them. Germline V gene data show CDR1 as SEHNR and CDR2 as FQNEAQ (reference sequence). The CDR3 has 13 residues. Assay used: immunoSEQ multiplex PCR; TCRdb lists only in-frame clones, some missing. This table has 300,000 to 400,000 clones, around nine tenths appearing once. The V call is TRBV7-9, the J call TRBJ1-1; D unresolved. The TCR sequence derives from a man aged 18 to 29 in good health. Sequenced material: memory CD8+ T cells sorted from blood. Subset in this sample: CD45RO+ cells pooled with CCR7-negative TemRA cells. Here the CDR3 DNA reads TGTGCCAGCAGCTTAGCGCTGGGCCTTGAAGCTTTCTTT. Its protein product is CASSLALGLEAFF.